This T cell receptor beta chain emerged from a study of blood T cell repertoires in COVID-19. Across the study: Both acute and convalescent COVID-19 samples were obtained from the United States, Italy and Spain. PBMCs, B-cell-depleted T cells, or T cells provided the cDNA or gDNA that made up the material.

Germline assignment: CDR1 LNHDA and CDR2 SQIVND (reference sequence). The CDR3 is 14 amino acids. The V end was cut by 8 bases, the J end by 4 bases, with 15 bases between. In the original analysis: Estimation of nucleated cell counts relied on the amplification of reference gene primers. Measured with immunoSEQ multiplex PCR; TCRdb has only the in-frame clones, and not every one. V, J and clone size reflect that table, while D and trimming were determined from the DNA. Altogether over 100,000 clones are present, more than 75% being singletons, with the ten largest covering approximately 1.5%. V is TRBV19 and J is TRBJ1-5; D is perhaps TRBD1 (5 bases). The TCR originated in a man aged 40-49 years with acute or convalescent COVID-19. The sequencing sample was made of peripheral blood. CDR3 sequence: CASPCHRHNQPQHF. The CDR3 bases are TGTGCCAGTCCTTGTCACAGGCATAATCAGCCCCAGCATTTT.